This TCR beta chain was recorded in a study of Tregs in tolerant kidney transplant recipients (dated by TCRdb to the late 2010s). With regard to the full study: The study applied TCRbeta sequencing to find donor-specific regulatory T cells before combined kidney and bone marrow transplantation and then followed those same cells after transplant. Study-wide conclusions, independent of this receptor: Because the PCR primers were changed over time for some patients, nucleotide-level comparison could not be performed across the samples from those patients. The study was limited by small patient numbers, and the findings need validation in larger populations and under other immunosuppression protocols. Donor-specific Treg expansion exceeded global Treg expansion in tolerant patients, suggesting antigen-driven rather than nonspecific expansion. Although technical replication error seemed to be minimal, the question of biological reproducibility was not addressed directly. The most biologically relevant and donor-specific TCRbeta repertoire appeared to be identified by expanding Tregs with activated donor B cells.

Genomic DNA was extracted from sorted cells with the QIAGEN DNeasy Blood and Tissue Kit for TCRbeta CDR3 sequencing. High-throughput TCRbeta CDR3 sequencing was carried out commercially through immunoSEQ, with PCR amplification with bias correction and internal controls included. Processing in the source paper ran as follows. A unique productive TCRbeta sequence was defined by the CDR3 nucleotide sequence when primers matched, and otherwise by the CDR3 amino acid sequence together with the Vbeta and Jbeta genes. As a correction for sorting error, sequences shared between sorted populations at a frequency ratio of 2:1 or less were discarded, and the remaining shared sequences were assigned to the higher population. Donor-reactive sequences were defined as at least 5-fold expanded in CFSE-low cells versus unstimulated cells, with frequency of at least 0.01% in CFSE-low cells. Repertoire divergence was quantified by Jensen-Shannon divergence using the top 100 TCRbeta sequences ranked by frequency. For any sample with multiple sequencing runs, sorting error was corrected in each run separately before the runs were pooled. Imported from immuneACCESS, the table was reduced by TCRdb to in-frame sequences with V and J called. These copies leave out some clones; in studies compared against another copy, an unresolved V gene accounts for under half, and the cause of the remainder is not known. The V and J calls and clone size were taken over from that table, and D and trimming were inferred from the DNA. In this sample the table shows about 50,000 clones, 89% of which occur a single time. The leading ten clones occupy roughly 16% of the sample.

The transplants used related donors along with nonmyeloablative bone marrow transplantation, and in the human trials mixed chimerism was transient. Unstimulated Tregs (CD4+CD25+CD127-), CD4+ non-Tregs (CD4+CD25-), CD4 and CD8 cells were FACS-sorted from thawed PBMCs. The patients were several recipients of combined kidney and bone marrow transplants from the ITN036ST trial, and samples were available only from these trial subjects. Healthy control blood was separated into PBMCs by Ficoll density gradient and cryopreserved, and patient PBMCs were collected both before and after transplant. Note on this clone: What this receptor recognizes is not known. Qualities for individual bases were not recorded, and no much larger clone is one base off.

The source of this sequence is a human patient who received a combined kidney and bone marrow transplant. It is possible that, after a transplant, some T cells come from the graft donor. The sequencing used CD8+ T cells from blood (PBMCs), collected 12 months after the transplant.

The encoded CDR3 is CASSPITKTQNTEAFF. The nucleotide sequence is TGTGCCAGCTCACCAATTACTAAGACTCAAAACACTGAAGCTTTCTTT. In this chain, TRBV18 is recombined with TRBJ1-1; the D gene is unclear. The germline V gene sets CDR1 to KGHSH and CDR2 to LQKENI. Cut back by 2 bases and 2 bases, the V and J ends lie 15 bases apart. Inclusive of the bounding cysteine and phenylalanine, the CDR3 is 16 residues long. The only DNA kept is the CDR3, 48 bases in frame from the first base.